This T cell receptor beta chain was found in a study of blood T cell repertoires in COVID-19. In the study overall: COVID-19 samples, acute and convalescent, were from the United States, Italy and Spain. Nucleic acid was either cDNA or gDNA, and it came from T cells, B-cell-depleted T cells, or PBMCs.

Two negative PCRs, clearance, or symptom resolution were required of recovered Cohort 3 donors. The assay was immunoSEQ multiplex PCR, and TCRdb's table has in-frame clones only and misses some. This sample carries approximately 300,000 clones, roughly nine tenths of them seen once, and the ten largest clones take approximately 5%. The CDR3 spans 15 residues. V lost 2 bases to trimming and J lost 2 bases; unmatched junction nucleotides: 3. Germline V gene lookup returns CDR1 WNHNN and CDR2 SYGVQD (reference sequence). The rearrangement joins TRBV10-1 to TRBJ2-1; 7 bases match TRBD1. This TCR was recovered from a man aged 60 to 69 who had recovered from COVID-19. Sequences were obtained from PBMCs or T cells enriched from blood (not recorded which). The CDR3 region has the DNA TGCGCCAGCAGTGAGGCCGGGACAGCCTACAATGAGCAGTTCTTC. This codes for CASSEAGTAYNEQFF.